This entry concerns a single TCR beta chain. What it binds is not known. This entry comes from a study of shared clonotypes between healthy human individuals. General study results and limits: With several donors compared, approximately 5% of naive CD4 clonotypes were shared. A reduction in generation probabilities was seen for non-shared clonotypes relative to those shared by all four donors.

As defined, naive CD8 cells were CD45RO-negative and positively selected for CCR7, with terminally differentiated effector memory CD45RA+ cells excluded. Every donor, a Caucasian adult, lived in Nashville, Tennessee. Genomic DNA of each subset was evenly split across several immunoSEQ plates. Sequencing was performed with immunoSEQ multiplex PCR; in TCRdb, only in-frame clones are kept and a portion is missing. Counted here are 1.5 million to 2.5 million clones, around 96% occurring once; the ten biggest clones make up roughly 1%. V shed 6 bases and J 7 bases; nucleotides not matched to a gene: 10. The CDR3 has 14 residues. Germline assignment: CDR1 SGHDT and CDR2 YYEEEE.

The material sequenced was naive CD8+ T cells sorted from blood. The source of this sequence is a young man in good health. This rearrangement joins TRBV5-6 to TRBJ2-4; TRBD1 matches at 7 bases. CDR3 amino acids: CASTFPGGANIQYF. The CDR3 DNA reads as TGTGCCAGCACCTTCCCAGGGGGAGCTAACATTCAGTACTTC.